The clone carrying this TCR beta chain was detected a few times. What it recognizes is unknown. This CDR3 is also generated by other DNA sequences in the sample. The data were obtained in a study of T cell responses to AZD1222 COVID-19 vaccine. Sequencing used immunoSEQ multiplex PCR; TCRdb keeps in-frame clones, though not all of them. The profile covers some 63,000 clones, with roughly 84% appearing a single time and roughly 20% taken by the ten largest. Whole-study results and caveats: The study found vaccine-associated CD4 TCRs spanning spike, dominant at 160-218 and 743-854.

The CDR3 covers 13 residues. Per the germline V gene, CDR1 is LGHNA and CDR2 is YSLEER. Between the trimmed V and J ends, which lost 1 base and 1 base, there was a span of 4 bases. The material was peripheral blood, obtained on day 0 of AZD1222 vaccination. The rearrangement uses TRBV4-3 and TRBJ1-1; D call uncertain. The source of this sequence is an adult in good health. CDR3 in DNA: TGCGCCAGCAGCCAAGGCGCGAACACTGAAGCTTTCTTT. Its translation: CASSQGANTEAFF.